This passage covers 27 T cell receptor beta chains from one sample sequenced in a study of T cell clones after liver transplantation. Here immunoSEQ multiplex PCR was the method, and the copy in TCRdb shows in-frame clones only, minus some. The table includes some 110,000 clones, less than 95% detected once. The input for sequencing was CD4+ T cells from blood, taken 12 months after liver transplant. The receptors stem from a human patient who received a liver transplant. Some T cells may trace back to the graft donor.

V gene TRBV19 combines with J gene TRBJ1-2; perhaps TRBD1 as D (6 bases). This CDR3 has 15 amino acids. V shed 1 base and J shed 7 bases, with 16 bases lying between them. CDR1 and CDR2 (germline): LNHDA, SQIVND (reference sequence). The CDR3 bases are TGTGCCAGTAGTATAGGGAGGGGGACATCAAGTGGCTACACCTTC. This translates into CASSIGRGTSSGYTF. Complete variable domain (other parts from reference TRBV19 and TRBJ1-2): DGGITQSPKYLFRKEGQNVTLSCEQNLNHDAMYWYRQDPGQGLRLIYYSQIVNDFQKGDIAEGYSVSREKKESFPLTVTSAQKNPTAFYLCASSIGRGTSSGYTFGSGTRLTVV.

V usage is TRBV10-3 and J usage is TRBJ2-2, with TRBD2 matching over 10 bases. CDR1 ENHRY and CDR2 SYGVKD come from the germline V gene. The length of the CDR3 is 17 residues. The trim removed 1 base at V and 3 bases at J, leaving 5 bases unmatched. This chain's CDR3 is CAISEYLAGEDTGELFF. The DNA of the CDR3 is TGTGCCATCAGTGAGTACCTAGCGGGAGAGGACACCGGGGAGCTGTTTTTT.

DNA of the CDR3: TGTGCCAGTCGCGGGAGGGGCCGGGGGGACACTGAAGCTTTCTTT. Translated: CASRGRGRGDTEAFF. This chain joins TRBV19 and TRBJ1-1; possible D gene TRBD1, 5 bases. Germline V gene lookup returns CDR1 LNHDA and CDR2 SQIVND (reference sequence). V lost 8 bases and J 3 bases, leaving 19 bases between the germline ends. This CDR3 has 15 amino acids.

The V call is TRBV18, the J call TRBJ1-1; D may be TRBD1 (6 bases). The V gene lost 6 bases and the J gene lost 5 bases, with 19 bases spanning the gap. Per germline, CDR1 KGHSH and CDR2 LQKENI. This CDR3 contains 15 residues. CDR3 sequence reads: CASSPVGGGWTEAFF. The CDR3, as DNA: TGTGCCAGCTCCCCCGTGGGGGGGGGCTGGACTGAAGCTTTCTTT.

The gene calls are TRBV28 and TRBJ1-5; D not resolved. Per germline, CDR1 MDHEN and CDR2 SYDVKM. This CDR3 spans 13 amino acids. Trimming shortened V by 3 bases and J by 5 bases, and 8 bases separated the two germline ends. The CDR3 here is CASSLGIDQPQHF. As DNA, the CDR3 is TGTGCCAGCAGTTTGGGTATAGATCAGCCCCAGCATTTT. Supplemented by reference TRBV28 and TRBJ1-5, the full variable domain reads DVKVTQSSRYLVKRTGEKVFLECVQDMDHENMFWYRQDPGLGLRLIYFSYDVKMKEKGDIPEGYSVSREKKERFSLILESASTNQTSMYLCASSLGIDQPQHFGDGTRLSIL.

The CDR3 sequence: CASTTYRIDGYTF. CDR3 DNA sequence: TGTGCCAGTACCACCTACAGGATCGATGGCTACACCTTC. The chain carries TRBV19 and TRBJ1-2, with D perhaps matching TRBD1 (5 bases). Germline V gives CDR1 LNHDA, CDR2 SQIVND (reference sequence). The CDR3 consists of 13 residues. V was shortened by 7 bases and J by 6 bases, with 15 bases between the two germline ends.

This chain links TRBV23-1 with TRBJ2-3, with TRBD2 matching 7 bases. TRBV23-1 is treated as an ORF (open reading frame) with a function not yet certain. V gave up 11 bases and J gave up 2 bases; unmatched junction bases: 13. There are 15 residues in the CDR3. The DNA of the CDR3 is TGCGCCGGCCGGGGCGGGAGAAAATCCACAGATACGCAGTATTTT. The encoded protein is CAGRGGRKSTDTQYF.

The chain links TRBV19 to TRBJ2-7; TRBD1 agrees at 9 bases. The V and J ends lost 9 bases and 6 bases, in that order; junction bases with no gene match: 9. Germline CDR1 and CDR2: LNHDA and SQIVND (reference sequence). The CDR3 length is 13 residues. CDR3 amino acids: CASRGQGLVEQYF. DNA for the CDR3: TGTGCCAGCCGGGGACAGGGCCTAGTCGAGCAGTACTTC.

The chain couples TRBV21-1 to TRBJ2-6; the table names TRBD1, a call not compared with the DNA. TRBV21-1 is deemed a pseudogene. CDR3 size: 20 residues. The CDR3 DNA is TGTGCCAGCAGCAAAGTTGTCGCGGGACAGATAACCTCTGGGGCCAACGTCCTGACTTTC. Its translation is CASSKVVAGQITSGANVLTF.

The rearrangement links TRBV4-1 to TRBJ2-3; D uncertain. V was shortened by 0 bases and J by 3 bases, with 7 bases between the two germline ends. The germline V gene encodes CDR1 MGHRA and CDR2 YSYEKL. This CDR3 is built from 14 residues. The CDR3 DNA reads as TGCGCCAGCAGCCAAGAATCATCGACAGATACGCAGTATTTT. Protein sequence: CASSQESSTDTQYF.

The chain recombines TRBV6-1 with TRBJ2-3; the D is unclear. CDR3 length: 15 amino acids. V was shortened by 5 bases and J by 0 bases, with 12 bases between the two germline ends. In germline, CDR1 is MNHNS, CDR2 SASEGT. The CDR3 spells CASSNERRSTDTQYF. The CDR3 coding sequence is TGTGCCAGCAGTAATGAGAGACGGAGCACAGATACGCAGTATTTT.

J is TRBJ1-2 and V is TRBV13; 7 bases align to TRBD1. Trimming took 2 bases from V and 1 from J; bases not matched to a gene: 7. This CDR3 has 16 amino acids. The V gene's germline CDR1 is PRHDT and CDR2 FYEKMQ (reference sequence). CDR3 protein: CASSLFDRAINYGYTF. The CDR3 nucleotides are TGTGCCAGCAGCTTATTCGACAGGGCGATTAACTATGGCTACACCTTC. Filled out from reference TRBV13 and TRBJ1-2, the complete variable domain reads AAGVIQSPRHLIKEKRETATLKCYPIPRHDTVYWYQQGPGQDPQFLISFYEKMQSDKGSIPDRFSAQQFSDYHSELNMSSLELGDSALYFCASSLFDRAINYGYTFGSGTRLTVV.

The chain has TRBV6-5 and TRBJ2-2, with 7 bases matching TRBD1. Per germline, CDR1 MNHEY and CDR2 SVGAGI. The J segment lost 7 bases and the V segment lost 6 bases, leaving 5 bases of the junction unmatched. The CDR3 totals 13 residues. This chain's CDR3 is CASRRQGDGELFF. The CDR3 DNA reads as TGTGCCAGCAGAAGACAGGGCGACGGGGAGCTGTTTTTT.

The chain uses TRBV15 and TRBJ2-3; D is possibly TRBD1 or TRBD2 (7 bases each). V was cut by 8 bases and J by 3 bases, with 15 bases left in between. The CDR3 is 14 residues long. Germline CDR1 reads LNHNV; CDR2 reads YYDKDF (reference sequence). The CDR3 region is CATAQGRGTDTQYF. In nucleotides, the CDR3 is TGTGCCACCGCACAGGGGAGGGGGACAGATACGCAGTATTTT.

The V gene is TRBV30, the J gene TRBJ1-2; D ambiguous. The germline V gene encodes CDR1 GTSNPN and CDR2 SVGIG (reference sequence). The CDR3 sequence is 13 residues long. Trimming shortened V by 4 bases and J by 4 bases, and 13 bases separated the two germline ends. CDR3 in amino acids: CAWTRRPSYGYTF. CDR3 DNA sequence: TGTGCCTGGACCCGGAGGCCTAGCTATGGCTACACCTTC.

The chain recombines TRBV9 with TRBJ2-3; TRBD2 agrees at 9 bases. CDR1 is SGDLS and CDR2 is YYNGEE in the germline V gene. The CDR3 extends over 17 amino acids. After removal of 0 bases from V and 7 bases from J, the junction contained 12 bases not matched to a gene. The CDR3 sequence is CASSVEDSGSFSNTQYF. The CDR3, as DNA: TGTGCCAGCAGCGTAGAAGATAGCGGGAGCTTTTCAAATACGCAGTATTTT. Filled out from reference TRBV9 and TRBJ2-3, the complete variable domain reads DSGVTQTPKHLITATGQRVTLRCSPRSGDLSVYWYQQSLDQGLQFLIQYYNGEERAKGNILERFSAQQFPDLHSELNLSSLELGDSALYFCASSVEDSGSFSNTQYFGPGTRLTVL.

The J gene is TRBJ1-2, the V gene TRBV2; 9 bases agree with TRBD1. With 4 bases clipped from V and 6 bases from J, the junction kept 6 bases outside the gene matches. This CDR3 has 14 amino acids. Per the germline V gene, CDR1 is SNHLY and CDR2 is FYNNEI. The CDR3, as DNA: TGTGCCAGCAGTGCCAGACAGGGGGGCAATGGCTACACCTTC. It codes for CASSARQGGNGYTF.

The rearrangement uses TRBV7-2 and TRBJ2-1, with D maybe TRBD2 (5 bases). There are 13 residues in the CDR3. With 2 bases removed from V and 3 bases from J, the gap between germline ends came to 5 bases. Germline V gene lookup returns CDR1 SGHTA and CDR2 FQGNSA. Written as DNA, the CDR3 is TGTGCCAGCAGCTTAACTAGCTACAATGAGCAGTTCTTC. This sequence encodes CASSLTSYNEQFF.

The count of this clone is one. The gene calls are TRBV6-1 and TRBJ2-3; D gene unclear. The V end was cut by 1 base, the J end by 3 bases, with 5 bases between. This CDR3 has 13 residues. Germline V gene sequence: CDR1 MNHNS, CDR2 SASEGT. The CDR3 protein is CASSEGWTDTQYF. DNA for the CDR3: TGTGCCAGCAGTGAAGGGTGGACAGATACGCAGTATTTT.

This chain links TRBV13 with TRBJ1-5, with D tentatively TRBD1 (6 bases). With 5 bases removed from V and 2 bases from J, the gap between germline ends came to 13 bases. CDR1 PRHDT and CDR2 FYEKMQ come from the germline V gene (reference sequence). The CDR3 loop spans 15 amino acids. CDR3 protein: CASSQRGIGNQPQHF. CDR3 DNA sequence: TGTGCCAGCAGCCAGAGGGGGATCGGCAATCAGCCCCAGCATTTT.

The gene calls are TRBV19 and TRBJ2-3, with D maybe TRBD2 (5 bases). Germline values: CDR1 LNHDA, CDR2 SQIVND (reference sequence). This CDR3 is built from 15 residues. V dropped 3 bases and J dropped 0 bases, with 10 bases sitting between them. The CDR3 DNA sequence: TGTGCCAGTAGTATCCGTCGGACTAGCACAGATACGCAGTATTTT. As protein: CASSIRRTSTDTQYF.

CDR3 coding DNA: TGCGCCAGCAGCTTGGGGGGAGGCGGGAGTACTTCCTACGAGCAGTACTTC. Translation: CASSLGGGGSTSYEQYF. The chain carries TRBV5-1 and TRBJ2-7, with 7 positions matching TRBD2. The ends lost 0 bases at V and 1 base at J; junction bases unmatched: 10. CDR1 is SGHRS, CDR2 YFSETQ, per germline. The CDR3 length is 17 residues.

The chain carries TRBV30 and TRBJ1-5; D is undetermined. Per the germline V gene, CDR1 is GTSNPN and CDR2 is SVGIG (reference sequence). Trimming shortened V by 0 bases and J by 2 bases, and 14 bases separated the two germline ends. The CDR3 spans 16 residues. The CDR3 DNA reads as TGTGCCTGGAGTGTGGCAGACCCATGGGGCAATCAGCCCCAGCATTTT. Encoded protein: CAWSVADPWGNQPQHF. The variable domain in full, completed from reference TRBV30 and TRBJ1-5, reads SQTIHQWPATLVQPVGSPLSLECTVEGTSNPNLYWYRQAAGRGLQLLFYSVGIGQISSEVPQNLSASRPQDRQFILSSKKLLLSDSGFYLCAWSVADPWGNQPQHFGDGTRLSIL.

This sequence joins TRBV6-1 and TRBJ2-2, with TRBD2 matching over 12 bases. V was pared by 4 bases and J by 0 bases, with 3 bases of the junction left unmatched. CDR3 size: 17 residues. Germline V gene lookup returns CDR1 MNHNS and CDR2 SASEGT. CDR3 DNA: TGTGCCAGCAGTGCCAGACTAGCGGGAGCGAACACCGGGGAGCTGTTTTTT. Translated, it gives CASSARLAGANTGELFF.

In its sample, this clone was seen a few times. The rearrangement joins TRBV5-4 to TRBJ2-5; TRBD2 agrees at 9 bases. This CDR3 spans 15 amino acids. V gave up 1 base and J gave up 3 bases; unmatched junction bases: 4. CDR1 is SGHNT, CDR2 YYREEE, per germline (reference sequence). For the CDR3, the DNA is TGTGCCAGCAGCTTGCCTTCTAGCGGGAAAGAGACCCAGTACTTC. It yields the protein CASSLPSSGKETQYF. Full variable domain (remainder filled in from reference TRBV5-4 and TRBJ2-5): ETGVTQSPTHLIKTRGQQVTLRCSSQSGHNTVSWYQQALGQGPQFIFQYYREEENGRGNFPPRFSGLQFPNYSSELNVNALELDDSALYLCASSLPSSGKETQYFGPGTRLLVL.

The chain couples TRBV30 to TRBJ1-1; D is undetermined. The CDR3 runs to 13 residues. Trimming pared 2 bases from V and 1 base from J, leaving 8 bases between. Germline values: CDR1 GTSNPN, CDR2 SVGIG (reference sequence). CDR3 residues: CAWSPGENTEAFF. The CDR3 DNA is TGTGCCTGGAGTCCGGGCGAGAACACTGAAGCTTTCTTT.

The V gene is TRBV7-2, the J gene TRBJ1-2, with a possible D match to TRBD1 (5 bases). The CDR3 covers 14 residues. Germline-derived CDR1 and CDR2 are SGHTA and FQGNSA. V lost 5 bases, J lost 6 bases, and 16 bases lay in between. The CDR3 DNA sequence: TGTGCCAGCAGCCTGACGGGACCTAAAGATGGCTACACCTTC. This codes for CASSLTGPKDGYTF.